A selection of T cell receptor beta chains follows, all from one sample in a study of PD-L1 blockade in urothelial cancer. Profiling relied on immunoSEQ multiplex PCR, and the TCRdb table lists in-frame clones only, not all of them. This table holds 53,000 or so clones, around 87% found once. Material: PBMCs, obtained around atezolizumab (anti-PD-L1) treatment. These receptors came from a man in his sixties with urothelial cancer. The CDR3 runs from the conserved cysteine through the conserved F or W. Each record gives: clone size, J gene, V gene, D gene, CDR3 protein, CDR3 DNA. D genes are given only for firm matches. For some rows the clone size is stated as once, few or many, or as a class when expanded; others skip it.

abundance: -; j_gene: TRBJ1-4; v_gene: TRBV2; d_gene: TRBD1; CDR3aa: CASSDRRTGAEKLFF; CDR3nt: TGTGCCAGCAGCGATCGTCGGACAGGGGCTGAAAAACTGTTTTTT
abundance: few; j_gene: TRBJ1-4; v_gene: TRBV2; d_gene: TRBD1; CDR3aa: CASSKGAGEKLFF; CDR3nt: TGTGCCAGCAGTAAGGGGGCCGGGGAAAAACTGTTTTTT
abundance: -; j_gene: TRBJ2-5; v_gene: TRBV9; d_gene: -; CDR3aa: CASSSPPQETQYF; CDR3nt: TGTGCCAGCAGTAGCCCACCACAAGAGACCCAGTACTTC
abundance: -; j_gene: TRBJ1-1; v_gene: TRBV19; d_gene: TRBD1; CDR3aa: CASKGQGRSEAFF; CDR3nt: TGTGCCAGTAAGGGACAGGGAAGGTCTGAAGCTTTCTTT
abundance: -; j_gene: TRBJ2-7; v_gene: TRBV28; d_gene: TRBD2; CDR3aa: CASSPPRHGNSGTCEQYF; CDR3nt: TGTGCCAGCAGTCCCCCGCGGCATGGTAACAGCGGGACGTGTGAGCAGTACTTC
abundance: -; j_gene: TRBJ2-7; v_gene: TRBV28; d_gene: TRBD1; CDR3aa: CASSLRQGRYEQYF; CDR3nt: TGTGCCAGCAGTTTACGACAGGGAAGGTACGAGCAGTACTTC
abundance: -; j_gene: TRBJ1-2; v_gene: TRBV5-1; d_gene: TRBD1; CDR3aa: CASAPGQNYGYTF; CDR3nt: TGCGCCAGCGCTCCGGGACAGAACTATGGCTACACCTTC
abundance: -; j_gene: TRBJ1-5; v_gene: TRBV7-9; d_gene: -; CDR3aa: CASSSTGQWNQPQHF; CDR3nt: TGTGCCAGCAGCTCCACTGGACAGTGGAATCAGCCCCAGCATTTT
abundance: -; j_gene: TRBJ1-4; v_gene: TRBV2; d_gene: -; CDR3aa: CASSDRGGTGKLFF; CDR3nt: TGTGCCAGCAGTGATAGGGGGGGGACGGGAAAACTGTTTTTT
abundance: -; j_gene: TRBJ2-7; v_gene: TRBV27; d_gene: -; CDR3aa: CASSLGGGYEQYF; CDR3nt: TGTGCCAGCAGTTTGGGCGGAGGTTACGAGCAGTACTTC
abundance: -; j_gene: TRBJ2-1; v_gene: TRBV14; d_gene: -; CDR3aa: CASSQAAGTLYNEQFF; CDR3nt: TGTGCCAGCAGCCAAGCCGCGGGGACTCTTTACAATGAGCAGTTCTTC
abundance: -; j_gene: TRBJ2-3; v_gene: TRBV6-5; d_gene: TRBD1; CDR3aa: CASSRQGLADTQYF; CDR3nt: TGTGCCAGCAGCAGACAGGGTTTGGCAGATACGCAGTATTTT
abundance: -; j_gene: TRBJ1-5; v_gene: TRBV4-1; d_gene: -; CDR3aa: CASSQVSGNQPQHF; CDR3nt: TGCGCCAGCAGCCAAGTCTCCGGCAATCAGCCCCAGCATTTT
abundance: -; j_gene: TRBJ2-6; v_gene: TRBV7-3; d_gene: TRBD1; CDR3aa: CASSLDRGLSGANVLTF; CDR3nt: TGTGCCAGCAGCCTGGACAGGGGGCTCTCTGGGGCCAACGTCCTGACTTTC
abundance: -; j_gene: TRBJ1-4; v_gene: TRBV19; d_gene: -; CDR3aa: CASSIGVGGEKLFF; CDR3nt: TGTGCCAGTAGTATTGGGGTCGGAGGTGAAAAACTGTTTTTT
abundance: -; j_gene: TRBJ2-2; v_gene: TRBV6-1; d_gene: TRBD1; CDR3aa: CASIGQGNTGELFF; CDR3nt: TGTGCCAGCATAGGACAGGGGAACACCGGGGAGCTGTTTTTT